This TCR beta chain was identified during a study of cytomegalovirus exposure and HLA in healthy donors. Remarks on this clone: Its target is unknown.

Broader study findings: One variant, a missense change in DCLRE1C, was linked in a later analysis to TCR beta V- and J-gene trimming. A later analysis by the authors found several of the most significant clusters apparently linked to common viral pathogens.

This PCR relied on a set of 60 Vbeta primers and 13 Jbeta primers. Measured with immunoSEQ multiplex PCR; TCRdb has only the in-frame clones, and not every one. The table records 180,000 or so clones, over 80% of them present only once. Sequenced: PBMCs. The source of this sequence is a woman aged 50 to 60 in good health and CMV-seropositive.

CDR3 sequence: CASSLRFGTGGLQETQYF. The CDR3 DNA sequence: TGTGCCAGCAGCTTACGGTTCGGGACGGGAGGCCTTCAAGAGACCCAGTACTTC. V gene TRBV7-3 combines with J gene TRBJ2-5; 7 bases fit TRBD2. V lost 2 bases to trimming and J lost 2 bases; unmatched junction nucleotides: 14. The germline CDR1 and CDR2 sequences are SGHTA and FQGTGA. The CDR3 spans 18 residues.